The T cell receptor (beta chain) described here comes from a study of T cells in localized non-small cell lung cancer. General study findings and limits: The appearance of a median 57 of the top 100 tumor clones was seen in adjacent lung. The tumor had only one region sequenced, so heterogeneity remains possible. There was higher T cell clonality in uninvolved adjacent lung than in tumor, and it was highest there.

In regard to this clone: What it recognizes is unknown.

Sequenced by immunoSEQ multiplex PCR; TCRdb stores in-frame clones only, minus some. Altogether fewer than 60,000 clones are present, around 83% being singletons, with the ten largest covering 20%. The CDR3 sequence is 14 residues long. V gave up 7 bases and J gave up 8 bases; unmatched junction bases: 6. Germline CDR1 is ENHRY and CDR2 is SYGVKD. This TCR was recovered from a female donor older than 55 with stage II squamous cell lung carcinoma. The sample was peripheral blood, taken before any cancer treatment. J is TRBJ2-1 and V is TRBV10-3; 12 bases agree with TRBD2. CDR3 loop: CAIKVASGGDEQFF. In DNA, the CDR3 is TGTGCCATCAAGGTCGCTAGCGGGGGGGATGAGCAGTTCTTC.